This T cell receptor (beta chain) was captured in a study of persistence of HIV-infected CD4 T cells. Points from the study as a whole: Proviral oligoclonality tracked with TCR oligoclonality within the same sorted cells.

This was the immunoSEQ version 4 assay in survey mode. Assay: immunoSEQ multiplex PCR; the TCRdb copy retains only in-frame clones and omits some. The data contain 50,000 to 65,000 clones, about 69% of them singletons. Overlapping HIV-1 Gag 15-mer peptides at roughly 1 ug per peptide per mL were used. CD40L/CD69 double-negative CD45RO-high memory CD4+ T cells were collected. Germline values: CDR1 LNHDA, CDR2 SQIVND (reference sequence). V shed 5 bases and J shed 2 bases, with 10 bases lying between them. The CDR3 has 13 amino acids. In regard to this clone: Its antigen is not identified.

The chain has TRBV19 and TRBJ2-7, with D unresolved. Sequencing used CD4+ T cells sorted from PBMCs after roughly 18-hour stimulation, obtained from a patient who received antiretroviral therapy. The receptor comes from an adult man with HIV who was CMV-seropositive. The CDR3 is CASSRGPTYEQYF. In nucleotides, the CDR3 is TGTGCCAGTAGTCGTGGGCCAACCTACGAGCAGTACTTC.